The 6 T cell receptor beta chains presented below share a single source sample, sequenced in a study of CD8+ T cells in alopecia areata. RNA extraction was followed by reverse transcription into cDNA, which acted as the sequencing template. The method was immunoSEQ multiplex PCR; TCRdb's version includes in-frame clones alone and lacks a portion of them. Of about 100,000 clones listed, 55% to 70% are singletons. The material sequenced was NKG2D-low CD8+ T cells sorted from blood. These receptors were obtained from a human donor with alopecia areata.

The CDR3 DNA reads as TGTGCCAGCAGCCCCGGGGGGGACGCCGGCTCCTACAATGAGCAGTTCTTC. This gives the protein CASSPGGDAGSYNEQFF. The genes are TRBV5-4 and TRBJ2-1; 8 bases fit TRBD2. V was pared by 4 bases and J by 0 bases, with 9 bases of the junction left unmatched. The germline gives CDR1 SGHNT, CDR2 YYREEE (reference sequence). The CDR3 extends over 17 amino acids.

This CDR3 reads CSAYRDGNTEAFF. CDR3 DNA sequence: TGCAGCGCTTACAGGGACGGGAACACTGAAGCTTTCTTT. The J gene is TRBJ1-1, the V gene TRBV29-1; tentatively, D is TRBD1 (6 bases). V shed 7 bases and J shed 1 base, with 13 bases lying between them. The CDR3 totals 13 residues. The germline V gene has CDR1 SQVTM and CDR2 ANQGSEA.

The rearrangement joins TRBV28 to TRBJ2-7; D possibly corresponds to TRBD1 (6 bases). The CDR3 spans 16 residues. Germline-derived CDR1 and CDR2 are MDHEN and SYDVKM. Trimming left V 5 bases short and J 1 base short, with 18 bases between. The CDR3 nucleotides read TGTGCCAGCAGTGACTACCCCGGGACACGTTCCTACGAGCAGTACTTC. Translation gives CASSDYPGTRSYEQYF. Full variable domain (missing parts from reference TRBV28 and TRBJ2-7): DVKVTQSSRYLVKRTGEKVFLECVQDMDHENMFWYRQDPGLGLRLIYFSYDVKMKEKGDIPEGYSVSREKKERFSLILESASTNQTSMYLCASSDYPGTRSYEQYFGPGTRLTVT.

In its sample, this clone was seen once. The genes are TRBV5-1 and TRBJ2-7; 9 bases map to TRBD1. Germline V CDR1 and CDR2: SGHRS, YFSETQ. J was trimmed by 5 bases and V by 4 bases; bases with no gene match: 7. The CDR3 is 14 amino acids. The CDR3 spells CASSPGQGRDEQYF. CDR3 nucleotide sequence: TGCGCCAGCAGCCCCGGACAGGGGCGGGACGAGCAGTACTTC.

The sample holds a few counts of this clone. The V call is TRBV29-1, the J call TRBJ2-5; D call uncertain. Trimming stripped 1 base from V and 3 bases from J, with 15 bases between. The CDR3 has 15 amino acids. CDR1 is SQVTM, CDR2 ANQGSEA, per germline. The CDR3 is CSVEGTLPREETQYF. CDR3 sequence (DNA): TGCAGCGTTGAAGGTACCCTTCCTAGGGAAGAGACCCAGTACTTC. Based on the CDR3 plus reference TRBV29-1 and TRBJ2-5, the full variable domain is SAVISQKPSRDICQRGTSLTIQCQVDSQVTMMFWYRQQPGQSLTLIATANQGSEATYESGFVIDKFPISRPNLTFSTLTVSNMSPEDSSIYLCSVEGTLPREETQYFGPGTRLLVL.

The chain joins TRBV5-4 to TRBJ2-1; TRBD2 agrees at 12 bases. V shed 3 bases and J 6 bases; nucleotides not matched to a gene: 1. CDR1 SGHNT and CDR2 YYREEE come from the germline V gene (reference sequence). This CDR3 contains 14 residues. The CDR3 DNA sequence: TGTGCCAGCAGCTCACTAGCGGGAGGCAATGAGCAGTTCTTC. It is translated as CASSSLAGGNEQFF.